Given below is one TCR beta chain in context. The target antigen is unknown. V was clipped by 6 bases and J by 0 bases, with 13 bases between them. CDR1 SNHLY and CDR2 FYNNEI come from the germline V gene. This CDR3 contains 15 residues. The data were taken from a study of cytomegalovirus exposure and HLA in healthy donors. Across the whole study: Unique TCR beta sequences numbering approximately 120 million came from 190 million or so T cells in an earlier analysis. Early on, a data release was issued that held about 85 million unique TCRs from HLA-typed donors.

Researchers ran the PCR with 60 Vbeta and 13 Jbeta primers. Data came from immunoSEQ multiplex PCR; TCRdb stores just in-frame clones and leaves some out. The sample shows over 95,000 clones, about 74% of them seen only once. Overall study results and limits: A few V segments could not be told apart, such as TRBV6-2 and TRBV6-3, and were left out. Across donors, most TCRs were seen rarely, yet some public ones were widespread.

The receptor was isolated from a female donor in good health and CMV-seronegative. What was sequenced was PBMCs. The rearrangement links TRBV2 to TRBJ2-3; a weak D match, TRBD2 (6 bases). CDR3 nucleotide sequence: TGTGCCAGCAGCGGCGGGACTCCCAGCACAGATACGCAGTATTTT. It yields the protein CASSGGTPSTDTQYF.